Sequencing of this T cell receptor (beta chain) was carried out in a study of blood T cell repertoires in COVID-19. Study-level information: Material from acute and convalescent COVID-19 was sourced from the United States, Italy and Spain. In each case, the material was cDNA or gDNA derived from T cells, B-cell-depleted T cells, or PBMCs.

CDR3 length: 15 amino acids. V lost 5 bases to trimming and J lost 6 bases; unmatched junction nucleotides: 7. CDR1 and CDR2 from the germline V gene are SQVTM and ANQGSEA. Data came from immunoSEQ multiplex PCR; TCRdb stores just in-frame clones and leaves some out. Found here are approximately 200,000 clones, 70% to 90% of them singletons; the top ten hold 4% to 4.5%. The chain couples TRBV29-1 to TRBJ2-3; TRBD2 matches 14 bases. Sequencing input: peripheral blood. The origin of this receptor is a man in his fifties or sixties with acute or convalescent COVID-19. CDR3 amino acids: CSVSGTSGGRDTQYF. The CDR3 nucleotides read TGCAGCGTTTCTGGGACTAGCGGGGGTCGGGATACGCAGTATTTT.